The present entry profiles one TCR beta chain with its context. At least ten counts were recorded for this clonotype. This clone's antigen is unknown. No per-base quality is available; no much larger clone lies one base away. This specimen comes from a study of regulatory T cells in long-lasting Graves disease (dated by TCRdb to the early 2020s). About the full investigation: Patients with newly diagnosed Graves' disease had been on antithyroid drugs for under 3 months. The study was registered as a clinical trial and conducted in China. A total of 35 or so samples underwent TCR sequencing: about 13 from persistent and roughly 20 from newly diagnosed Graves' disease patients. Peripheral blood TCR sequencing and RNA sequencing compared persistent Graves' disease patients with newly diagnosed Graves' disease patients.

Libraries were made using multiplex PCR. These reads were obtained on an Illumina HiSeq 4000. To build TCR beta libraries, CDR3 regions were amplified by Arm-PCR using iRepertoire HTBI primers. PCR products were gel purified before sequencing. In the paper's pipeline: A total of some 65 TRBV and 14 TRBJ segments were identified across samples and were used for gene usage analysis of CDR3 amino acid clonotypes. Filtered high-quality paired reads were merged into contigs using COPE and FqMerger. BLAST was used to align contigs to IMGT TRBV, TRBD and TRBJ reference genes, with CDR3 defined following IMGT. Any clonotype with a frequency above 0.1% was classified as a highly expanded clone. Repertoire diversity was measured by Shannon entropy, and V-J evenness by the Gini coefficient. Public clonotypes were defined as clonotypes shared by more than one individual. TCRdb reanalyzed the raw reads on its own, using fastp at Q25 for trimming and MiXCR for clone calling, and kept in-frame beta chains. CDR3 protein sequences are deduplicated, and each keeps its most common genes and DNA. Here the V and J calls rest on TCRdb's processing, not on the authors' analysis. This sample holds over 350,000 distinct CDR3 sequences; approximately 16% were observed only once. About 7.6% of the sample belongs to the ten largest clones.

General conclusions and limits of the study: The study examined only peripheral blood because the primary lesion, thyroid tissue, could not be accessed. The small sample size was acknowledged by the authors as a limitation that may reduce accuracy. Sequencing and analysis were limited to the TCR beta chain. Lower TCR Shannon entropy and fewer highly expanded clones were observed in persistent Graves' disease patients than in newly diagnosed patients, which suggested clonal expansion. More public clonotypes were shared among persistent patients (around 2,600) than among newly diagnosed patients (approximately 930).

This sample's time point label indicates: newly diagnosed GD, antithyroid drugs for less than 3 months. RNA was extracted from PBMCs in TRIzol for both TCR sequencing and RNA sequencing. The diagnosis of Graves' disease followed American Thyroid Association guidelines. The patients came from an endocrinology department in Xi'an, China. Each patient gave around 9.2 milliliters of peripheral blood, collected in an EDTA anticoagulant tube. Ficoll Paque Plus density gradient separation was used to isolate PBMCs, and no further T cell sorting was performed. An Agilent 2100 Bioanalyzer and agarose gel were used to check RNA quality, while a NanoDrop 2000 measured RNA concentration. The sample also formed part of further work on T cells in Graves' hyperthyroidism and ophthalmopathy. The second study's paper adds: Stable Graves' hyperthyroidism was defined as the absence of progression to ophthalmopathy over 18 months of follow-up. Hyperthyroidism patients were newly diagnosed, had a disease duration of under 2 months, and were aged 18 to 65 years. Patients with uncontrolled infections, other autoimmune diseases, pregnancy or lactation were excluded. Diagnoses were based on clinical symptoms, serum thyroxine and TRAb, thyroid ultrasound and orbital computed tomography. The first round of RT-PCR for the TCR CDR3 was performed with the HTBI primer set and the Qiagen OneStep RT-PCR kit. Blood samples also contained most of the expanded thyroid clonotypes (frequency above 0.001), which suggests that blood repertoires may reflect thyroid immune responses. A model built on a 13 V-J signature distinguished ophthalmopathy from stable hyperthyroidism, reaching around 90% sensitivity and under 84% specificity in cross-validation and 80%/75% in testing. In validation, progression to ophthalmopathy was predicted by the model with nearly 71% sensitivity and 72% to 85% specificity, a median of about 6.8 months before onset. A discovery cohort of roughly 100 patients, approximately 45 with Graves' ophthalmopathy and over 55 with stable Graves' hyperthyroidism, was used to find distinguishing TCR V-J signatures. Prospective prediction of ophthalmopathy was tested in an independent validation cohort consisting of roughly 19 hyperthyroidism patients and 17 patients who later progressed to ophthalmopathy. The 75 to 100 discovery patients were randomly split 7:3 into training and test sets. In addition, the study compared T-cell repertoires in thyroid tissue and in blood from over 5 Graves' hyperthyroidism patients. Following sampling, methimazole starting at 30 mg daily was given to hyperthyroidism patients, and high-dose intravenous methylprednisolone was given to ophthalmopathy patients. Libraries were constructed in a second round of multiplex PCR, after which size selection and purification were performed. Paired-end sequencing of the libraries was performed with 100 bp reads on an Illumina HiSeq2000. SOAPnuke was used to process the raw data, removing reads that contained adapters or uncalled bases, had a mean Phred below 15, or lacked an exact match to the constant primer or identifier. COPE v1.2.5 was used to merge high-quality paired reads, and clonotypes were defined as unique nucleotide sequences. Clonotypes were aligned to IMGT TRBV, TRBD and TRBJ reference segments using MiTCR v1.1. The analysis included only V-J combinations with a frequency above 0.0001, which together covered 99.2% of the repertoires. The TCS score was defined as F50 (clonal expansion) divided by E x V (chaos), with BLOSUM62-based TCRdist calculated between CDR3 peptides within each V-J. Welch's t-statistics and random forest reduced around 520 V-J features to about 12, which were used in a naive Bayes classifier (R e1071). No statistical method was used to set the sample size in advance, and investigators knew the group allocation. TCR Vbeta CDR3 sequencing of 140 or so peripheral blood samples (approximately 44 ophthalmopathy, some 75 hyperthyroidism and roughly 17 progressor patients) is reported in the paper.

The source was peripheral blood mononuclear cells (PBMCs), collected at new diagnosis, from a patient treated with antithyroid drugs. This receptor was taken from a woman between 35 and 50 years old with Graves disease. Donor details come from another sample of the same person, matched by shared clones.

The CDR3 region reads CASRPDSGTEAFF. In nucleotide form, the sequence is TGTGCCAGCAGGCCGGACTCCGGCACTGAAGCTTTCTTT. The rearrangement combines TRBV11-3 with TRBJ1-1; the D gene is not confidently resolved. V and J lose 6 bases and 4 bases, and a span of 12 bases separates them. CDR1 SGHNT and CDR2 YENEEA were looked up in the germline V gene. From its cysteine to its phenylalanine, the CDR3 spans 13 amino acids. The retained sequence is limited to the CDR3, 39 bases, with the frame set at the first base.